The T cell receptor beta chain under discussion was sequenced for a study of radiotherapy plus CTLA-4 blockade in lung cancer. Measured with immunoSEQ multiplex PCR; TCRdb has only the in-frame clones, and not every one. The table shows more than 25,000 clones, with around 80% occurring only once. Study results and caveats: Blood TCR clones of tumor origin expanded after radiotherapy plus ipilimumab. Early blood T cell clone dynamics reportedly forecast response best, with interferon-beta.

This CDR3 has 14 amino acids. CDR1 is ENHRY, CDR2 SYGVKD, per germline. Deletions cut 0 bases from V and 4 bases from J, with 6 bases between. Participants had chemo-refractory metastatic non-small-cell lung cancer and were treated with focal radiation plus ipilimumab CTLA-4 blockade. In regard to this clone: Its antigen is as yet unknown.

The J gene is TRBJ2-2, the V gene TRBV10-3; TRBD2 is a possible D gene (5 bases). The material was peripheral blood, obtained from a patient treated with radiotherapy plus ipilimumab. The TCR originated in a human donor with non-small cell lung cancer who had stable disease on radiotherapy plus ipilimumab. CDR3 amino acids: CAISESRVTGELFF. DNA of the CDR3: TGTGCCATCAGTGAGTCGAGGGTCACCGGGGAGCTGTTTTTT.